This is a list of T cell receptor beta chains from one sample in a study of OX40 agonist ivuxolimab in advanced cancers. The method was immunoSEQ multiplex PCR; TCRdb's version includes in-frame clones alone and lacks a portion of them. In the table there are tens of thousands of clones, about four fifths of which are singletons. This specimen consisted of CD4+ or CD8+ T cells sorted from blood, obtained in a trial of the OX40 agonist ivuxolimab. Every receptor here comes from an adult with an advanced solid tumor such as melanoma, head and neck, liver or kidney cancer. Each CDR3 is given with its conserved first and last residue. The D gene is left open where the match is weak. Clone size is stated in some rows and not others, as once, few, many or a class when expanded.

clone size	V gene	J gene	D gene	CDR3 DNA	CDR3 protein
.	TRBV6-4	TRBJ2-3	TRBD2	TGTGCCAGCAGTGTTCTAGCGGGAGTTCCAGATACGCAGTATTTT	CASSVLAGVPDTQYF
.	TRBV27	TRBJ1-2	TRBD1	TGTGCCAGCAGTCCAAGGACAGGGTATGGCTACACCTTC	CASSPRTGYGYTF
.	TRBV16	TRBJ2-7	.	TGTGCCAGCAGCCAATCCGCCCCGGATCCTACCTACGAGCAGTACTTC	CASSQSAPDPTYEQYF
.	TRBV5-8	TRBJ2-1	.	TGTGCCAGCAGCTTGAGGCAGAACAATGAGCAGTTCTTC	CASSLRQNNEQFF
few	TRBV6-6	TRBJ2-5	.	TGTGCCAGCAGTTCCCGGCAAGCGGGCGTACAAGAGACCCAGTACTTC	CASSSRQAGVQETQYF
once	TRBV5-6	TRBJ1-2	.	TGTGCCAGCAGCTTGGGGGGTGGCTACACCTTC	CASSLGGGYTF
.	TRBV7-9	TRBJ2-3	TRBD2	TGTGCCAGCAAAGGGCTAGCGGGAGATACAGATACGCAGTATTTT	CASKGLAGDTDTQYF
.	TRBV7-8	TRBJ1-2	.	TGTGCCAGCAGCTTAGACCAGGAAGGCTACACCTTC	CASSLDQEGYTF
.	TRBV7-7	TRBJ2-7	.	TGTGCTAGCAGCTTAGCGGTAGGGAACGAGCAGTACTTC	CASSLAVGNEQYF
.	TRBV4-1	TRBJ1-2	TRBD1	TGCGCCAGCAGCCAAGATAGGGCTTTGGACAGGGGTGCCTATGGCTACACCTTC	CASSQDRALDRGAYGYTF
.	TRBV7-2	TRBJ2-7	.	TGTGCCAGCAGCTCTTATACAGGGCCATACGAGCAGTACTTC	CASSSYTGPYEQYF
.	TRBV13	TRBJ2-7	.	TGTGCCAGCAGCTTTGAGTCCTCCTCCTACGAGCAGTACTTC	CASSFESSSYEQYF
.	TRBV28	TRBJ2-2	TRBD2	TGTGCCAGCAGTTTAGCGGGGGACACCGGGGAGCTGTTTTTT	CASSLAGDTGELFF
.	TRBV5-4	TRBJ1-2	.	TGTGCCAGCAGCTTGGGAGTGGGGGGCGCAGGCTATGGCTACACCTTC	CASSLGVGGAGYGYTF
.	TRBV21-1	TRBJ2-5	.	TGTGCCAGCAGCAACGGACTAGCGGATCAGTACTTC	CASSNGLADQYF
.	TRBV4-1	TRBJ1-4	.	TGCGCCAGCAGCCAAGATTGGGAAAAACTGTTTTTT	CASSQDWEKLFF
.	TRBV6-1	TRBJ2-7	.	TGTGCCAGCAGTGAGTGGAGGGACTCCTACGAGCAGTACTTC	CASSEWRDSYEQYF
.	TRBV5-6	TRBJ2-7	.	TGTGCCAGCAGCTTAGCAGGCCACCCCGAGCAGTACTTC	CASSLAGHPEQYF
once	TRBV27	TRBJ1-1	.	TGTGCCAGCAGGGGTCTAGGGATCGCCGACACTGAAGCTTTCTTT	CASRGLGIADTEAFF
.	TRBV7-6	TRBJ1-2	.	TGTGCCAGCAGCCTCAACAGGAACGATAACTATGGCTACACCTTC	CASSLNRNDNYGYTF
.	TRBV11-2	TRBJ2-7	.	TGTGCCAGCAGCTTAGCCCAGGGGACACATTACGAGCAGTACTTC	CASSLAQGTHYEQYF
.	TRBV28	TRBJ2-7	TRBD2	TGTGCCAGCAGTTCTTCCGGGACTATAGAGCAGTACTTC	CASSSSGTIEQYF
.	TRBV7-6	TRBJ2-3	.	TGTGCCAGCAGCTTAGTAGCAGGTGTGACAGATACGCAGTATTTT	CASSLVAGVTDTQYF
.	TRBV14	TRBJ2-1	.	TGTGCCAGCAGCCAGGCCTTCTCCTACAATGAGCAGTTCTTC	CASSQAFSYNEQFF
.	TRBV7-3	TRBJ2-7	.	TGTGCCAGCAGCCCCACCCATACGGGGCGGCCAGGGGAGCAGTACTTC	CASSPTHTGRPGEQYF
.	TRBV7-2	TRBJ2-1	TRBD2	TGTGCCAGCAGCGATGGACTAGCGGTTGAGCAGTTCTTC	CASSDGLAVEQFF
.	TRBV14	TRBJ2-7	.	TGTGCCAGCAGCGATTCCCTTGGGCTGCATCACGAGCAGTACTTC	CASSDSLGLHHEQYF
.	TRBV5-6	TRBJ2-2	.	TGTGCCAGCAGCCCCACAGGGCTGAACACCGGGGAGCTGTTTTTT	CASSPTGLNTGELFF
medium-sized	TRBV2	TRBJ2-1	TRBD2	TGTGCCAGCAGTGAAATTAGCGGGGTAGGATTCGGTGAGCAGTTCTTC	CASSEISGVGFGEQFF
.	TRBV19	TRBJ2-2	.	TGTGCCAGTAGTATCTGGACCCTCGGCGGGGAGCTGTTTTTT	CASSIWTLGGELFF
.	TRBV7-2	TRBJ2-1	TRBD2	TGTGCCAGCAGCTCCGGACTAGCGGGTGTGAATGAGCAGTTCTTC	CASSSGLAGVNEQFF
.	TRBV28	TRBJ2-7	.	TGTGCCAGCAGTTTAGCCAGGGGGGCCGAGCAGTACTTC	CASSLARGAEQYF
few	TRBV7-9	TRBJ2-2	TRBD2	TGTGCCAGCAGCCTCCGGACTAGCGGCACCGGGGAGCTGTTTTTT	CASSLRTSGTGELFF
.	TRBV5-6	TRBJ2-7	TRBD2	TGTGCCAGCAGCTTGGTACTAGCGGGAGGGTACGAGCAGTACTTC	CASSLVLAGGYEQYF
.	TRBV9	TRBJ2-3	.	TGTGCCAGCAGTTTGGACTACACAGATACGCAGTATTTT	CASSLDYTDTQYF
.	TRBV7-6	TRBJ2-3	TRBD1	TGTGCCAGCAGCTTAAACAGGGGATTTAAAGATACGCAGTATTTT	CASSLNRGFKDTQYF
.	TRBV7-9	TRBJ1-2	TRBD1	TGTGCCAGCAGCTTAGGTCGGACAGGGGGGAACTATGGCTACACCTTC	CASSLGRTGGNYGYTF
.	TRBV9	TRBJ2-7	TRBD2	TGTGCCAGCAGCCCGCAACTAGCGGGAACAAGCTACGAGCAGTACTTC	CASSPQLAGTSYEQYF
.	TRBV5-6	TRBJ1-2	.	TGTGCCAGCAGCTTTGGCCGTACCTATGGCTACACCTTC	CASSFGRTYGYTF
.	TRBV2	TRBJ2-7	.	TGTGCCAGCAGGGACGGCTTCACCTACGAGCAGTACTTC	CASRDGFTYEQYF
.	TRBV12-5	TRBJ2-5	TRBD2	TGTGCTAGTGGTTTGGGGGCGCTAGCGGGGCAAGAGACCCAGTACTTC	CASGLGALAGQETQYF
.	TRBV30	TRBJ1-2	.	TGTGCCTGGAGTCATACAGGAGATGGCTACACCTTC	CAWSHTGDGYTF
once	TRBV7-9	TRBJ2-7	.	TGTGCCAGCAGCTTAGTCGTCGGAACTTACGAGCAGTACTTC	CASSLVVGTYEQYF
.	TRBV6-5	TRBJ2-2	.	TGTGCCAGCAGCCTAGGGACCCCGAACACCGGGGAGCTGTTTTTT	CASSLGTPNTGELFF
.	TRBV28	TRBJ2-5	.	TGTGCCAGCAGTTTTCAATCGGGGGAAGAGACCCAGTACTTC	CASSFQSGEETQYF